This is a list of T cell receptor beta chains from one sample in a study. MiXCR, run by TCRdb on the 5' RACE reads, gives a single entry per CDR3 protein. The data contain 35,000 to 50,000 distinct CDR3 sequences, less than 35% of them singletons. The sequenced sample consisted of memory CD4+ T cells sorted from a lymph node. All receptors derive from a female donor with breast cancer. CDR3s include the opening cysteine and the closing phenylalanine or tryptophan. The order of the fields is V gene, clone size, J gene, D gene, CDR3 DNA, CDR3 protein. D genes are given only for firm matches. For some rows the clone size is stated as once, few or many, or as a class when expanded; others skip it.

v_call: TRBV4-1
clone_size: many
j_call: TRBJ2-1
d_call: TRBD2
cdr3_nt: TGCGCCAGCAGCCAATTGGGACTAGCTGCAAATGGGGGAAAGTCCTACAATGAGCAGTTCTTC
cdr3_aa: CASSQLGLAANGGKSYNEQFF

v_call: TRBV13
clone_size: once
j_call: TRBJ2-3
d_call: TRBD2
cdr3_nt: TGTGCCAGCAGCTTGGGACTAGACCCAGATACGCAGTATTTT
cdr3_aa: CASSLGLDPDTQYF

v_call: TRBV4-1
clone_size: NA
j_call: TRBJ2-1
d_call: TRBD2
cdr3_nt: TGCGCCAGCAGCCAAGTCCCCTGGTTAGGGCGGGGGGCCGTCGGGAATGAGCAGTTCTTC
cdr3_aa: CASSQVPWLGRGAVGNEQFF

v_call: TRBV29-1
clone_size: NA
j_call: TRBJ2-1
d_call: NA
cdr3_nt: TGCAGCGTTGCCCCGAGCCGGTCCTACAATGAGCAGTTCTTC
cdr3_aa: CSVAPSRSYNEQFF

v_call: TRBV12-3/TRBV12-4
clone_size: NA
j_call: TRBJ2-5
d_call: TRBD2
cdr3_nt: TGTGCCAGCAGATATACCGGGACTAGGGAGACCCAGTACTTC
cdr3_aa: CASRYTGTRETQYF

v_call: TRBV2
clone_size: once
j_call: TRBJ2-4
d_call: NA
cdr3_nt: TGTGCCAGCAGTAGAGCGGCCAAAAGCATTCAGTACTTC
cdr3_aa: CASSRAAKSIQYF

v_call: TRBV9
clone_size: NA
j_call: TRBJ2-7
d_call: TRBD1
cdr3_nt: TGTGCCAGCAGCGGAGGCAGGGGGCTTTCCGAGCAGTACTTC
cdr3_aa: CASSGGRGLSEQYF

v_call: TRBV7-9
clone_size: NA
j_call: TRBJ2-7
d_call: NA
cdr3_nt: TGTGCCAGCAGTGAACAGGGGAGGGCCCACGAGCAGTACTTC
cdr3_aa: CASSEQGRAHEQYF

v_call: TRBV5-1
clone_size: few
j_call: TRBJ2-7
d_call: NA
cdr3_nt: TGCGCCAGCAGCTTGCACTACGAGCAGTACTTC
cdr3_aa: CASSLHYEQYF

v_call: TRBV11-3
clone_size: NA
j_call: TRBJ2-1
d_call: TRBD2
cdr3_nt: TGTGCCAGCAGCCCCCGGACTAGCGGGGTAAATGAGCAGTTCTTC
cdr3_aa: CASSPRTSGVNEQFF

v_call: TRBV5-1
clone_size: NA
j_call: TRBJ1-5
d_call: NA
cdr3_nt: TGCGCCAGCAGCGACGGACCGGGGCAGCCCCAGCATTTT
cdr3_aa: CASSDGPGQPQHF

v_call: TRBV5-1
clone_size: many
j_call: TRBJ1-5
d_call: NA
cdr3_nt: TGCGCCAGCAGCTTGAGAGGACAAGGCAATCAGCCCCAGCATTTT
cdr3_aa: CASSLRGQGNQPQHF

v_call: TRBV29-1
clone_size: NA
j_call: TRBJ2-5
d_call: NA
cdr3_nt: TGCAGCGTTAGCCCAGGCGGAGAGACCCAGTACTTC
cdr3_aa: CSVSPGGETQYF

v_call: TRBV20-1
clone_size: NA
j_call: TRBJ1-1
d_call: TRBD1
cdr3_nt: TGCAGTGCCCCGGACAGGGGGCTTTTGAACACTGAAGCTTTCTTT
cdr3_aa: CSAPDRGLLNTEAFF

v_call: TRBV6-1
clone_size: NA
j_call: TRBJ2-7
d_call: NA
cdr3_nt: TGTGACAGCAAGGCTGTTAGCTCCTACGAGCAGTACTTC
cdr3_aa: CDSKAVSSYEQYF

v_call: TRBV5-1
clone_size: NA
j_call: TRBJ2-1
d_call: NA
cdr3_nt: TGCGCCAGCAGCTTGTCTAACACCTACAATGAGCAGTTCTTC
cdr3_aa: CASSLSNTYNEQFF

v_call: TRBV4-1
clone_size: NA
j_call: TRBJ2-1
d_call: TRBD2
cdr3_nt: TGCGCCAGCAGCCAAGAAGGCGGGAGGGCCCTGGGAGATGAGCAGTTCTTC
cdr3_aa: CASSQEGGRALGDEQFF

v_call: TRBV11-2
clone_size: few
j_call: TRBJ2-1
d_call: NA
cdr3_nt: TGTGCCAGCAGCTACACCCCCGGGGGCTACAATGAGCAGTTCTTC
cdr3_aa: CASSYTPGGYNEQFF

v_call: TRBV10-3
clone_size: few
j_call: TRBJ2-1
d_call: TRBD1
cdr3_nt: TGTGCCATCAGTGAGTCGAAAGGGGGCAGGGACAATGAGCAGTTCTTC
cdr3_aa: CAISESKGGRDNEQFF

v_call: TRBV10-3
clone_size: NA
j_call: TRBJ2-2
d_call: NA
cdr3_nt: TGTGCCATCAGTGAGACTACCGGGACATCGAACACCGGGGAGCTGTTTTTT
cdr3_aa: CAISETTGTSNTGELFF

v_call: TRBV4-1
clone_size: NA
j_call: TRBJ2-5
d_call: TRBD1
cdr3_nt: TGCGCCAGCAGCGGGACAGGGGGCGGCCAAGAGACCCAGTACTTC
cdr3_aa: CASSGTGGGQETQYF

v_call: TRBV9
clone_size: NA
j_call: TRBJ2-3
d_call: NA
cdr3_nt: TGTGCCAGCAGCGACTACCCAACAGATACGCAGTATTTT
cdr3_aa: CASSDYPTDTQYF

v_call: TRBV5-4
clone_size: few
j_call: TRBJ2-1
d_call: NA
cdr3_nt: TGTGCCAGCAGCTTGGCGACGTCGGGGAATGAGCAGTTCTTC
cdr3_aa: CASSLATSGNEQFF

v_call: TRBV27
clone_size: NA
j_call: TRBJ2-1
d_call: TRBD1
cdr3_nt: TGTGCCAGCAGTCGGGGACAGTTTGTTGAGCAGTTCTTC
cdr3_aa: CASSRGQFVEQFF

v_call: TRBV5-4
clone_size: few
j_call: TRBJ2-5
d_call: NA
cdr3_nt: TGTGCCAGCAGCCTTAACAGGGCTAAGTACCAAGAGACCCAGTACTTC
cdr3_aa: CASSLNRAKYQETQYF

v_call: TRBV6-2/TRBV6-3
clone_size: few
j_call: TRBJ2-1
d_call: TRBD1
cdr3_nt: TGTGCCAGCAGTTACTCGGGACAGGACTACAATGAGCAGTTCTTC
cdr3_aa: CASSYSGQDYNEQFF

v_call: TRBV11-3
clone_size: few
j_call: TRBJ2-1
d_call: TRBD2
cdr3_nt: TGTGCCAGCAGCTCAGAGACTAGCGGTGGGGGGACCTACAATGAGCAGTTCTTC
cdr3_aa: CASSSETSGGGTYNEQFF

v_call: TRBV7-2
clone_size: NA
j_call: TRBJ2-7
d_call: NA
cdr3_nt: TGTGCCAGCACGGACCGGGGCCTCTCCTACGAGCAGTACTTC
cdr3_aa: CASTDRGLSYEQYF

v_call: TRBV27
clone_size: NA
j_call: TRBJ2-7
d_call: NA
cdr3_nt: TGTGCCAGCAATCGGGACGGGGCCTACGAGCAGTACTTC
cdr3_aa: CASNRDGAYEQYF

v_call: TRBV7-9
clone_size: many
j_call: TRBJ1-2
d_call: TRBD1
cdr3_nt: TGTGCCAGCAGTTTCGGGACAGTCTATGGCTACACCTTC
cdr3_aa: CASSFGTVYGYTF

v_call: TRBV5-1
clone_size: NA
j_call: TRBJ1-6
d_call: NA
cdr3_nt: TGCGCCAGCAGCTTACGAGGGTATAATTCACCCCTCCACTTT
cdr3_aa: CASSLRGYNSPLHF

v_call: TRBV7-8
clone_size: NA
j_call: TRBJ2-4
d_call: NA
cdr3_nt: TGTGCCAGCAGCCCTCAGCGGGTCAGCGGGGCCAAAAACATTCAGTACTTC
cdr3_aa: CASSPQRVSGAKNIQYF

v_call: TRBV28
clone_size: few
j_call: TRBJ1-2
d_call: NA
cdr3_nt: TGTGCCAGCACCAACAGGGCCTCTCTAGACACCTTC
cdr3_aa: CASTNRASLDTF

v_call: TRBV28
clone_size: NA
j_call: TRBJ1-1
d_call: TRBD1
cdr3_nt: TGTGCCAGCACCCAGACAGGGATGAACACTGAAGCTTTCTTT
cdr3_aa: CASTQTGMNTEAFF

v_call: TRBV20-1
clone_size: NA
j_call: TRBJ1-5
d_call: NA
cdr3_nt: TGCAGTGCTACCCCAGAGATAAGCAATCAGCCCCAGCATTTT
cdr3_aa: CSATPEISNQPQHF

v_call: TRBV7-2
clone_size: NA
j_call: TRBJ1-4
d_call: NA
cdr3_nt: TGTGCCAGCGGCCCGGGTCGGCAGGGAGGTTTCGAAAAACTGTTTTTT
cdr3_aa: CASGPGRQGGFEKLFF

v_call: TRBV20-1
clone_size: NA
j_call: TRBJ2-1
d_call: TRBD2
cdr3_nt: TGCAGTGCTAGAGATGGGCTAGCGGACTACAATGAGCAGTTCTTC
cdr3_aa: CSARDGLADYNEQFF

v_call: TRBV7-3
clone_size: few
j_call: TRBJ2-2
d_call: NA
cdr3_nt: TGTGCCAGCAGCTTGATCAGCGGCACCGGGGAGCTGTTTTTT
cdr3_aa: CASSLISGTGELFF

v_call: TRBV4-3
clone_size: few
j_call: TRBJ1-2
d_call: TRBD1
cdr3_nt: TGCGCCAGCAGCCAAGAATGGGCTACAGGGGCGAGAGGCTACACCTTC
cdr3_aa: CASSQEWATGARGYTF

v_call: TRBV7-6
clone_size: NA
j_call: TRBJ2-1
d_call: NA
cdr3_nt: TGTGCCAGCAGCTTAGTCTTCCTGGACAATGAGCAGTTCTTC
cdr3_aa: CASSLVFLDNEQFF

v_call: TRBV29-1
clone_size: NA
j_call: TRBJ1-1
d_call: TRBD1
cdr3_nt: TGCAGCATTGAAGCTTGGGGACAGGGAGGTACTGAAGCTTTCTTT
cdr3_aa: CSIEAWGQGGTEAFF

v_call: TRBV2
clone_size: NA
j_call: TRBJ2-2
d_call: NA
cdr3_nt: TGTGCCAGCAGTGCGGTTCGGATCACCGGGGAGCTGTTTTTT
cdr3_aa: CASSAVRITGELFF

v_call: TRBV6-5
clone_size: NA
j_call: TRBJ2-7
d_call: NA
cdr3_nt: TGTGCCAGCAGCAACTCCCAGGGTGTCGAGCAGTACTTC
cdr3_aa: CASSNSQGVEQYF

v_call: TRBV5-1
clone_size: few
j_call: TRBJ2-7
d_call: TRBD2
cdr3_nt: TGCGCCAGCAGTGCCGGGACTAGCATCGACGAGCAGTACTTC
cdr3_aa: CASSAGTSIDEQYF

v_call: TRBV6-2/TRBV6-3
clone_size: few
j_call: TRBJ2-1
d_call: NA
cdr3_nt: TGTGCCTGCGGCGGCTACAATGAGCAGTTCTTC
cdr3_aa: CACGGYNEQFF

v_call: TRBV5-1
clone_size: few
j_call: TRBJ2-6
d_call: NA
cdr3_nt: TGCGCCAGCAGCCCTGAAGTCCCCTCTGGGGCCAACGTCCTGACTTTC
cdr3_aa: CASSPEVPSGANVLTF

v_call: TRBV4-3
clone_size: NA
j_call: TRBJ2-3
d_call: TRBD1
cdr3_nt: TGCGCCAGCAGCCAAGGGGACAGGGCAGATACGCAGTATTTT
cdr3_aa: CASSQGDRADTQYF

v_call: TRBV6-5
clone_size: NA
j_call: TRBJ1-4
d_call: NA
cdr3_nt: TGTGCCAGCAGTTACTCCTTAGGGGCGGCTAATGAAAAACCGTTTTTT
cdr3_aa: CASSYSLGAANEKPFF

v_call: TRBV9
clone_size: few
j_call: TRBJ2-2
d_call: NA
cdr3_nt: TGTGCCAGCAGCGTAGGCGGGCACAACACCGGGGAGCTGTTTTTT
cdr3_aa: CASSVGGHNTGELFF

v_call: TRBV2
clone_size: few
j_call: TRBJ2-5
d_call: TRBD1
cdr3_nt: TGTGCCAGCATCACCGGGACAGGAAAAGAGACCCAGTACTTC
cdr3_aa: CASITGTGKETQYF

v_call: TRBV27
clone_size: NA
j_call: TRBJ2-1
d_call: TRBD2
cdr3_nt: TGTGCCAGCACCCCGCGGGGGGCGGCCTACAATGAGCAGTTCTTC
cdr3_aa: CASTPRGAAYNEQFF